Presented here are 5 T cell receptor beta chains from one specimen sequenced in a study of CD8 T cells in Susac syndrome (dated 2019 in TCRdb). Preparation of the library involved the immunoSEQ multiplex PCR assay. RNA was extracted with the RNeasy kit and 0.5 to 1 ug was reverse transcribed using random hexamers. The raw public data were reprocessed by TCRdb itself: fastp quality trimming at Q25, MiXCR clonotype calling, in-frame beta chains only. CDR3 protein duplicates are merged, each entry listing the most common genes and DNA. A total of 350,000 to 550,000 distinct CDR3 sequences appear in this sample, approximately 85% of them only once. The ten top clones hold 0.09% to 0.15% of the sample. The sequencing sample was made of CD8+ T cells from PBMCs. These TCRs come from a human donor with multiple sclerosis.

The chain joins TRBV28 to TRBJ2-3, with 15 bases aligning to TRBD2. CDR1 and CDR2 (germline): MDHEN, SYDVKM. The V segment lost 5 bases and the J segment 1 base; nucleotides outside the gene matches: 7. CDR3 length: 18 residues. For the CDR3, the DNA is TGTGCCAGCAGTAACGGACTAGCGGGAGGGCCGGGCACAGATACGCAGTATTTT. This translates into CASSNGLAGGPGTDTQYF.

The gene calls are TRBV4-1 and TRBJ2-2, with D uncertain. V lost 1 base to trimming and J lost 6 bases, with 9 bases between them. The germline V gene has CDR1 MGHRA and CDR2 YSYEKL. CDR3 size: 14 residues. The CDR3 bases are TGCGCCAGCAGCCAAGTTCTGGGCTCCGGGGAGCTGTTTTTT. As protein: CASSQVLGSGELFF.

The chain carries TRBV2 and TRBJ2-1, with a possible D match to TRBD2 (5 bases). The CDR3 consists of 16 residues. Per the germline V gene, CDR1 is SNHLY and CDR2 is FYNNEI. The ends were cut back, 4 bases at V and 4 bases at J, with 17 bases in the middle. CDR3: CASSGGPPFSYNEQFF. CDR3 in DNA: TGTGCCAGCAGTGGAGGGCCACCTTTCTCATACAATGAGCAGTTCTTC.

The count of this clonotype is one. The V and J genes are TRBV11-1 and TRBJ2-7, with D maybe TRBD2 (5 bases). This CDR3 has 17 amino acids. Looked up from germline, CDR1 is SGHAT and CDR2 is FQDESV (reference sequence). The V gene lost 1 base and the J gene lost 3 bases, with 19 bases spanning the gap. The CDR3 DNA sequence: TGTGCCAGCAGCTTAGACCAACGGGCTAGCAGTAACTACGAGCAGTACTTC. Translating it yields CASSLDQRASSNYEQYF.

This chain links TRBV9 with TRBJ1-1, with D possibly matching TRBD1 (6 bases). This CDR3 spans 14 amino acids. Trimming shortened V by 2 bases and J by 1 base, and 9 bases separated the two germline ends. Germline V gene data show CDR1 as SGDLS and CDR2 as YYNGEE. The chain's CDR3 is CASSVGGWNTEAFF. For the CDR3, the DNA is TGTGCCAGCAGCGTCGGGGGCTGGAACACTGAAGCTTTCTTT.